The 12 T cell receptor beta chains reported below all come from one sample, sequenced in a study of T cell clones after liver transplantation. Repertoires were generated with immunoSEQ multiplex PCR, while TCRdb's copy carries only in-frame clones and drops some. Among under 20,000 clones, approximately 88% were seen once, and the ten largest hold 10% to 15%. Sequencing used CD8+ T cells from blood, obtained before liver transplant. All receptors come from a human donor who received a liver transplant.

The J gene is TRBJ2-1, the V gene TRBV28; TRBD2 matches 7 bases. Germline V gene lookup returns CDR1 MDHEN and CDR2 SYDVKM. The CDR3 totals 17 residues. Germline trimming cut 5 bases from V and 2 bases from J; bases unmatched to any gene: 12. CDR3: CASSRRRAGATYNEQFF. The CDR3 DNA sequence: TGTGCCAGCAGTCGCCGGAGGGCGGGAGCAACCTACAATGAGCAGTTCTTC.

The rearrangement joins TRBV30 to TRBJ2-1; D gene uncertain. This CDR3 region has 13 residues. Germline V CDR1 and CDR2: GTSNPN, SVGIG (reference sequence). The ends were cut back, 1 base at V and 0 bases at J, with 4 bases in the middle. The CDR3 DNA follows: TGTGCCTGGAGTGAGTCCTCCTACAATGAGCAGTTCTTC. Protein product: CAWSESSYNEQFF.

DNA of the CDR3: TGTGCCAGCAGTGAAGGCCCAGGCTGGAGCGGCAATCAGCCCCAGCATTTT. Residues: CASSEGPGWSGNQPQHF. The chain carries TRBV6-1 and TRBJ1-5; D unclear. CDR1 is MNHNS and CDR2 is SASEGT in the germline V gene. V was pared by 1 base and J by 2 bases, with 15 bases between. The CDR3 spans 17 residues.

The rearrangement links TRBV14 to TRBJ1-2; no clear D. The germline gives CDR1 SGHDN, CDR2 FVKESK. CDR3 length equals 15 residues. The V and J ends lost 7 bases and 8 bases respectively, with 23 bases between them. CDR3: CASTPVAGIFWGYTF. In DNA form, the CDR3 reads TGTGCCAGCACTCCCGTCGCGGGGATCTTCTGGGGCTACACCTTC.

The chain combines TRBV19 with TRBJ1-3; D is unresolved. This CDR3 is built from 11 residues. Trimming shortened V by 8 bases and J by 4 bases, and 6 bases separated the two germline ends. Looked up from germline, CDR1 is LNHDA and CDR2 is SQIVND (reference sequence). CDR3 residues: CASLKGNTIYF. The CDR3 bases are TGTGCCAGTCTCAAGGGAAACACCATATATTTT.

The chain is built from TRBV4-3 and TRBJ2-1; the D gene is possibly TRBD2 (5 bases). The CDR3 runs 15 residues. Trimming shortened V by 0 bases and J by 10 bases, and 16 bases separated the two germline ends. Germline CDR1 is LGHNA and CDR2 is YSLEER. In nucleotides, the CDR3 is TGCGCCAGCAGCCAAGATGGGGAGTTTCCGGAGGAGCAGTTCTTC. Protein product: CASSQDGEFPEEQFF.

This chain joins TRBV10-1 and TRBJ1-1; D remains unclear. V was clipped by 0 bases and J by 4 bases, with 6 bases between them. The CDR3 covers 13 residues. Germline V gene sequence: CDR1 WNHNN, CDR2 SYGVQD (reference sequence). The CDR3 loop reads CASSESRSTEAFF. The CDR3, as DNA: TGCGCCAGCAGTGAGTCACGGAGCACTGAAGCTTTCTTT.

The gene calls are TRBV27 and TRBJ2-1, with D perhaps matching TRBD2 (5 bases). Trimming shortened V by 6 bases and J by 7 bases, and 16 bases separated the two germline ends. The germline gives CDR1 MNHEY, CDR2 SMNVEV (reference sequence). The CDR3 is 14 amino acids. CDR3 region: CASSLEAAGNEQFF. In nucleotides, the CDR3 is TGTGCCAGCAGCCTAGAAGCGGCCGGTAATGAGCAGTTCTTC.

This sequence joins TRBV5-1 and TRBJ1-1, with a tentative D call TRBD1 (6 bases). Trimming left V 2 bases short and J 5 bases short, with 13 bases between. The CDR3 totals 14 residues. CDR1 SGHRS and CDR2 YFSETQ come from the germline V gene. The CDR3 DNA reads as TGCGCCAGCAGCTTAACACAGGGAGGGACTGAAGCTTTCTTT. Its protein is CASSLTQGGTEAFF.

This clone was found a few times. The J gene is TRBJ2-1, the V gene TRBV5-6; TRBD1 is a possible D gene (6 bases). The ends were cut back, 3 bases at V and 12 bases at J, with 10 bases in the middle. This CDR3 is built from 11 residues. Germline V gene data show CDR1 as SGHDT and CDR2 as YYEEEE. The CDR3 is CASSSGQLQFF. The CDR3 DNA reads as TGTGCCAGCAGCTCTGGACAGTTGCAGTTCTTC.

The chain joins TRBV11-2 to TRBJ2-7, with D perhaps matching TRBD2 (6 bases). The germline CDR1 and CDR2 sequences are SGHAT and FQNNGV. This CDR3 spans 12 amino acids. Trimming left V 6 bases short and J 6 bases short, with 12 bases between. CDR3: CASRRGVFEQYF. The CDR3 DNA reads TGTGCCAGCAGGCGCGGGGTTTTCGAGCAGTACTTC.

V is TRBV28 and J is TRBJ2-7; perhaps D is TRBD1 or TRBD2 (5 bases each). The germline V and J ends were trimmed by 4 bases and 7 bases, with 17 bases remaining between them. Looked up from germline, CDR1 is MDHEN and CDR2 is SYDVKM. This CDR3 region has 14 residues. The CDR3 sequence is CASSSTGTDPEQYF. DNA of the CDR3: TGTGCCAGCAGTTCCACCGGGACGGATCCTGAGCAGTACTTC.